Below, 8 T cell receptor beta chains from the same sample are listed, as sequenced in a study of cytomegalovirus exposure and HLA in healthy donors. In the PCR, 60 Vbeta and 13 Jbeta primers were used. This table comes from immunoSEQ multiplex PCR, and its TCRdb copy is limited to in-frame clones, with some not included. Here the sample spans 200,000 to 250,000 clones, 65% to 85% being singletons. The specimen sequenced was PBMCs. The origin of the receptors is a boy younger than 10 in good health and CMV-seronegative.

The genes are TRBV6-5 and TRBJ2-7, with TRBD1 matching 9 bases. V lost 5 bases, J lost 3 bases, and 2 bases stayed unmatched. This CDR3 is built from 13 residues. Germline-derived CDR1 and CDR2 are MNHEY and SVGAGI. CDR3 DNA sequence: TGTGCCAGCAGTCGGGACAGGGACTACGAGCAGTACTTC. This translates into CASSRDRDYEQYF.

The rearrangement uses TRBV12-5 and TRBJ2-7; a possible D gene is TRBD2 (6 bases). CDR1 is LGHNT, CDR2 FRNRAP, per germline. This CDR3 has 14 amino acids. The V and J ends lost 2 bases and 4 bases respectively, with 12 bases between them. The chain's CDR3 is CASGLSAGRYEQYF. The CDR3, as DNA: TGTGCTAGTGGTTTGTCCGCGGGAAGGTACGAGCAGTACTTC.

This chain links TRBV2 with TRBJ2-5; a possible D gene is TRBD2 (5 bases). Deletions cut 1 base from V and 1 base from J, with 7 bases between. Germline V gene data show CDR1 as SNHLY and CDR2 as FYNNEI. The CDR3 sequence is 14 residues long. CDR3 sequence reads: CASSEGRLQETQYF. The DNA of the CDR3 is TGTGCCAGCAGTGAAGGGAGGCTCCAAGAGACCCAGTACTTC.

CDR3 bases: TGTGCCTGGAGTGCGAGCGCAGGCACAGATACGCAGTATTTT. Translated, it gives CAWSASAGTDTQYF. The V gene is TRBV30, the J gene TRBJ2-3; D is unresolved. V gave up 1 base and J gave up 1 base, with 9 bases separating them. Germline V gene sequence: CDR1 GTSNPN, CDR2 SVGIG (reference sequence). The CDR3 runs 14 residues.

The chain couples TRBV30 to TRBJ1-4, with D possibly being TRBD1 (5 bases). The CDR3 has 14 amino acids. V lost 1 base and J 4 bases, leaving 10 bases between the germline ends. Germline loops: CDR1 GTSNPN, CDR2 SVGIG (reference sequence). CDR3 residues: CAWSDAGVNEKLFF. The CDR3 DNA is TGTGCCTGGAGTGACGCGGGGGTTAATGAAAAACTGTTTTTT.

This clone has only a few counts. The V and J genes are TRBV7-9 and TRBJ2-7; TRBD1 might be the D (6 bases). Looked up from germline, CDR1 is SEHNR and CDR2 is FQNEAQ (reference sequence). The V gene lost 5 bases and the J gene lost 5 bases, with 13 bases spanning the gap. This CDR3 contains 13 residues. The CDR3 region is CASSEGGRDEQYF. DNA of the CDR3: TGTGCCAGCAGCGAAGGGGGTAGAGACGAGCAGTACTTC. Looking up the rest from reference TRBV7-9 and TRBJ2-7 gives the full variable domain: DTGVSQNPRHKITKRGQNVTFRCDPISEHNRLYWYRQTLGQGPEFLTYFQNEAQLEKSRLLSDRFSAERPKGSFSTLEIQRTEQGDSAMYLCASSEGGRDEQYFGPGTRLTVT.

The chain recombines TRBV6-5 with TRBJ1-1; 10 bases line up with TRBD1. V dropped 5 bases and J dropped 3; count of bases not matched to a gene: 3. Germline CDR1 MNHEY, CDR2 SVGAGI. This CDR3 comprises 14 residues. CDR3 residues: CASSRQGADTEAFF. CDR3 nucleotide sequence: TGTGCCAGCAGTAGACAGGGGGCCGACACTGAAGCTTTCTTT.

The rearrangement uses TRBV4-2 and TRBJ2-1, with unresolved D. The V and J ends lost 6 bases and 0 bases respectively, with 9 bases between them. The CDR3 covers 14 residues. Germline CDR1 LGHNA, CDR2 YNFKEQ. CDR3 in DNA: TGTGCCAGCAGTCACGGTAGCTCCTACAATGAGCAGTTCTTC. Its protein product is CASSHGSSYNEQFF.